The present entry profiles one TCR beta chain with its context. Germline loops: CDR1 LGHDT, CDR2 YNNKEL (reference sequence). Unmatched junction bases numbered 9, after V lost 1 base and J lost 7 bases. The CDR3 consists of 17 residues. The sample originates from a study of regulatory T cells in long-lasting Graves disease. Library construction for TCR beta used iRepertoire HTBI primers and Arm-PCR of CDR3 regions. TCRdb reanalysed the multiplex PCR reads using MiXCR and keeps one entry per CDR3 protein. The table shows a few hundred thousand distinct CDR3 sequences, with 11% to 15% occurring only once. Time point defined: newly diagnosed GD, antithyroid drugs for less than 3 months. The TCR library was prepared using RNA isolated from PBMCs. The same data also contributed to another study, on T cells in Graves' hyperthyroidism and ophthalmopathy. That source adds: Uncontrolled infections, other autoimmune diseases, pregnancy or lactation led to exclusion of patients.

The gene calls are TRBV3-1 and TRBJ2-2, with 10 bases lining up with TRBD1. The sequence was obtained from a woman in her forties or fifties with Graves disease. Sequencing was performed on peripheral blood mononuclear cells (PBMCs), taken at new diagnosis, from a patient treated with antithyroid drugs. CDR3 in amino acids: CASSQAPPGQGIGELFF. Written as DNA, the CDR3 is TGTGCCAGCAGCCAAGCCCCCCCGGGACAGGGGATCGGGGAGCTGTTTTTT.